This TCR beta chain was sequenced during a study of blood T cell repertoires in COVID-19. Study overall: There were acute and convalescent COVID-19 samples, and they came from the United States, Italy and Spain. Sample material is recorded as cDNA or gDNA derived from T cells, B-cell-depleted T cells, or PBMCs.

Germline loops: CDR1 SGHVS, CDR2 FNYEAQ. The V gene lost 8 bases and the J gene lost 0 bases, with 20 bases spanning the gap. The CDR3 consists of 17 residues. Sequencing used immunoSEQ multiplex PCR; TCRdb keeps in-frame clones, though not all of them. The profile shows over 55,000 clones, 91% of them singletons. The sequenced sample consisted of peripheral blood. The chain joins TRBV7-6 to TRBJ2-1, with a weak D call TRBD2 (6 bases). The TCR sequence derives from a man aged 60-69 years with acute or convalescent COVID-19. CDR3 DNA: TGTGCCAGCGGCCCGAAACGGAGCGGGCACTCCTACAATGAGCAGTTCTTC. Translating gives CASGPKRSGHSYNEQFF.